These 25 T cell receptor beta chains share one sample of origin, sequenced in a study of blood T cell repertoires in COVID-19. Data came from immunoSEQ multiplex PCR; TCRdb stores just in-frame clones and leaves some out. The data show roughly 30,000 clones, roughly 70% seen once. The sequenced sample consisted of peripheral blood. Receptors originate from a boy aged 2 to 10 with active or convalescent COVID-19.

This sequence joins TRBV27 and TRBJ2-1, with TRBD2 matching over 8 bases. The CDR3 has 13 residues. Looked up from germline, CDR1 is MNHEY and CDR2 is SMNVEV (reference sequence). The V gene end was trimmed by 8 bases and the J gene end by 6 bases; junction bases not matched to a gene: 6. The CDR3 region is CASGSGTRNEQFF. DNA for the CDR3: TGTGCCAGCGGTAGCGGGACCCGCAATGAGCAGTTCTTC.

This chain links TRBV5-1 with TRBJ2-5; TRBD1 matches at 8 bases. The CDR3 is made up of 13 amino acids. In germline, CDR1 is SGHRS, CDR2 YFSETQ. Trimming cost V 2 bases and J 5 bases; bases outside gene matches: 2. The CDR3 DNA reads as TGCGCCAGCAGCTTACAGGGGGATGAGACCCAGTACTTC. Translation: CASSLQGDETQYF.

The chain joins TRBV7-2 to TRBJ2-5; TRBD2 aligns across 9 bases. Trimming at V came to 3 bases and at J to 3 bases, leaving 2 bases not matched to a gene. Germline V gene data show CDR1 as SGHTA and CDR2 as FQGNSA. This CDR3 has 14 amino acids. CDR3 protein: CASSLVAGEETQYF. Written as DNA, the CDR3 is TGTGCCAGCAGCTTGGTAGCGGGAGAAGAGACCCAGTACTTC.

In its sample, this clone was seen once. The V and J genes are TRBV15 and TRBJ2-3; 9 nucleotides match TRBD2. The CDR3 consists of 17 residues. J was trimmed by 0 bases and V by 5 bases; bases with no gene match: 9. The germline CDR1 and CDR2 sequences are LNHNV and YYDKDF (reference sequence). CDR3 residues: CATSYRLAVPSTDTQYF. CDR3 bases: TGTGCCACCAGCTACAGACTAGCGGTACCTAGCACAGATACGCAGTATTTT.

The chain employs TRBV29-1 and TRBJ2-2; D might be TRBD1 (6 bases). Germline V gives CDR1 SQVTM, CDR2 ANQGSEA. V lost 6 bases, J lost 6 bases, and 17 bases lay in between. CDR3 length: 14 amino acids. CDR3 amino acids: CSVRGQSQAGELFF. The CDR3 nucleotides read TGCAGCGTCCGAGGACAGAGTCAAGCCGGGGAGCTGTTTTTT.

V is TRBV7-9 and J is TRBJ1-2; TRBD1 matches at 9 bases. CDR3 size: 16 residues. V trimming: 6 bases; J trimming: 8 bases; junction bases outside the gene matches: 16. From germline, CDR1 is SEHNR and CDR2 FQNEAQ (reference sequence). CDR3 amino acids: CASRHNTPGQGSGYTF. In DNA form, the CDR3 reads TGTGCCAGCAGACATAATACCCCGGGACAGGGATCGGGCTACACCTTC. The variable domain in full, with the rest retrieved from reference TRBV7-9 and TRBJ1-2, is DTGVSQNPRHKITKRGQNVTFRCDPISEHNRLYWYRQTLGQGPEFLTYFQNEAQLEKSRLLSDRFSAERPKGSFSTLEIQRTEQGDSAMYLCASRHNTPGQGSGYTFGSGTRLTVV.

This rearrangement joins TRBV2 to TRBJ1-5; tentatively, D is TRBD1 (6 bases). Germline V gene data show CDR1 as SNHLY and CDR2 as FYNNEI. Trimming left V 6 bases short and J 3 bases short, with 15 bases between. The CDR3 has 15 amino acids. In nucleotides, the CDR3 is TGTGCCAGCAGAGACCGGGACACCATCAATCAGCCCCAGCATTTT. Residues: CASRDRDTINQPQHF.

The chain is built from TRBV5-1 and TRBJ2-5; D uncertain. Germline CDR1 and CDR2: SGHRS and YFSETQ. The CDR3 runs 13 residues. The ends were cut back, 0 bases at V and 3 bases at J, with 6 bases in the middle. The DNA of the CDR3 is TGCGCCAGCAGCTTGGGACTCAAAGAGACCCAGTACTTC. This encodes CASSLGLKETQYF.

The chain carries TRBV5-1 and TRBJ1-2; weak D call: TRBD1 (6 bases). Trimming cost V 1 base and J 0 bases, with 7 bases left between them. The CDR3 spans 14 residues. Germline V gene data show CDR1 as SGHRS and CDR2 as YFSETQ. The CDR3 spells CASSLTGTNYGYTF. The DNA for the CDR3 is TGCGCCAGCAGCTTGACAGGGACTAACTATGGCTACACCTTC. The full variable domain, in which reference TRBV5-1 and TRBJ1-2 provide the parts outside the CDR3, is KAGVTQTPRYLIKTRGQQVTLSCSPISGHRSVSWYQQTPGQGLQFLFEYFSETQRNKGNFPGRFSGRQFSNSRSEMNVSTLELGDSALYLCASSLTGTNYGYTFGSGTRLTVV.

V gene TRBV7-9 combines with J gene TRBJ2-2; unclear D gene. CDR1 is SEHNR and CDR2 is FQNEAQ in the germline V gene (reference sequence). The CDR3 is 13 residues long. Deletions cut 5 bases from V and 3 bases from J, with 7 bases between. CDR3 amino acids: CASSHIYTGELFF. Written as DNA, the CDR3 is TGTGCCAGCAGCCACATCTACACCGGGGAGCTGTTTTTT.

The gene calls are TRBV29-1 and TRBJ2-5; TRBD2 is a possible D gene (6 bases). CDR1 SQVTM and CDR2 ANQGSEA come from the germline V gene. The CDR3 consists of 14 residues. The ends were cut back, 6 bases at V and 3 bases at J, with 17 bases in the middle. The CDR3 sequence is CSVQGGVAEETQYF. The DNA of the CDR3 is TGCAGCGTCCAGGGTGGAGTAGCGGAAGAGACCCAGTACTTC.

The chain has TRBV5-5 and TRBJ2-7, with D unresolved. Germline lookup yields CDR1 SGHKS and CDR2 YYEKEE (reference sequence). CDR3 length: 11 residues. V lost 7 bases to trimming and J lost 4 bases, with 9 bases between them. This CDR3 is CASSNLYEQYV. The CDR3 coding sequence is TGTGCCAGCTCCAACCTATACGAGCAGTACGTC.

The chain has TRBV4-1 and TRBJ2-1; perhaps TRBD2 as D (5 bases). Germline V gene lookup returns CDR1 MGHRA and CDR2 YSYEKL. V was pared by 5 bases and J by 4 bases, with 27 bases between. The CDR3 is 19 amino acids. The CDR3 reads CASSTRTFYREGDYNEQFF. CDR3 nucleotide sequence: TGCGCCAGCAGCACACGAACCTTCTATCGCGAGGGAGATTACAATGAGCAGTTCTTC.

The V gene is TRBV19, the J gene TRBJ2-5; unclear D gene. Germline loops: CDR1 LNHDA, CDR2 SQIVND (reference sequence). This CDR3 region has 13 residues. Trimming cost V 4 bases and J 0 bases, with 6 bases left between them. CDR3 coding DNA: TGTGCCAGTAGTAACACCTACCAAGAGACCCAGTACTTC. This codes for CASSNTYQETQYF.

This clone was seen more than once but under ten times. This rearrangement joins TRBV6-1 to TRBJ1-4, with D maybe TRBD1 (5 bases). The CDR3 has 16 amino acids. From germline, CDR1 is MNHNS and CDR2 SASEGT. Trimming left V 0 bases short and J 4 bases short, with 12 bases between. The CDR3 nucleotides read TGTGCCAGCAGTGAAGCATTAACAGGCCTTAATGAAAAACTGTTTTTT. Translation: CASSEALTGLNEKLFF.

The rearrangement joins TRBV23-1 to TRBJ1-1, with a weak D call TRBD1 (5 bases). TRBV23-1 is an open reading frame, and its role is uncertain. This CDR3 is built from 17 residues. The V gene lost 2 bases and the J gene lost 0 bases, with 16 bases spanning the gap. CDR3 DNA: TGCGCCAGCAGTCAAACCCGTGTTGGGGGGATGAACACTGAAGCTTTCTTT. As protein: CASSQTRVGGMNTEAFF.

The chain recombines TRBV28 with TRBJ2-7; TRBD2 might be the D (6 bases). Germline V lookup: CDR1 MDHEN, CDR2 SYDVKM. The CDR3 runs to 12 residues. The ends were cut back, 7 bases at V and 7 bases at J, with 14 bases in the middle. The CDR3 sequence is CASIIAEGEQYV. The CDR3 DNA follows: TGTGCCAGCATCATTGCGGAGGGGGAGCAGTACGTC.

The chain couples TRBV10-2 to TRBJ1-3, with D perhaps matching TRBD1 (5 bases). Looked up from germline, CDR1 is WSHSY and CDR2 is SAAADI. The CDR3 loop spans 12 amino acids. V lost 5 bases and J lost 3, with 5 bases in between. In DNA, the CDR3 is TGCGCCAGCAGTCAGGGTGGAAACACCATATATTTT. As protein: CASSQGGNTIYF.

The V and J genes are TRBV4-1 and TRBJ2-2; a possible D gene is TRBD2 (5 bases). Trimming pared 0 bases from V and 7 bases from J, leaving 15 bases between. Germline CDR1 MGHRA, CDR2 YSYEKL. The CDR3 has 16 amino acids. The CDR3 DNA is TGCGCCAGCAGCCAAGAAAGACTTCTGGCGGGCGGGGAGCTGTTTTTT. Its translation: CASSQERLLAGGELFF.

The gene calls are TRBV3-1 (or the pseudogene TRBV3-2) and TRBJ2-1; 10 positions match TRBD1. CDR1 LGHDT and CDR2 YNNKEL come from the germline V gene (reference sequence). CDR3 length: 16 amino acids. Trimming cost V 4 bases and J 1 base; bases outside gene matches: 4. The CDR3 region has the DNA TGTGCCAGCAGCCTACGGGACAGGGGATCCTACAATGAGCAGTTCTTC. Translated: CASSLRDRGSYNEQFF.

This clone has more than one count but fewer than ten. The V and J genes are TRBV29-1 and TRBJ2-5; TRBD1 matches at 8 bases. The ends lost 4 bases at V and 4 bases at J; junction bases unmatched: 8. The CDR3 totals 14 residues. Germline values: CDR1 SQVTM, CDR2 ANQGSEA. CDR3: CSVGFTGGSETQYF. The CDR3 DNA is TGCAGCGTTGGATTCACAGGGGGGTCAGAGACCCAGTACTTC.

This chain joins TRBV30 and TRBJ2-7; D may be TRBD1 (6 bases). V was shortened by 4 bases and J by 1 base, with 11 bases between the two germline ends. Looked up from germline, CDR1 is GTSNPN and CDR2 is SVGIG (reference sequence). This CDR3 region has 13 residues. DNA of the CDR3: TGTGCCTGGAATTGGGACAAGTCCTACGAGCAGTACTTC. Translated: CAWNWDKSYEQYF.

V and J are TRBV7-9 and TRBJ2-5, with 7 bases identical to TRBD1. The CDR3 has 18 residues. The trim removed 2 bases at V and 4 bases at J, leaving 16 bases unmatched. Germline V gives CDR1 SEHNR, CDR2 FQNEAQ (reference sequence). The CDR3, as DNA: TGTGCCAGCAGCTTACGGGAAAGGGACAGCCCTAAGGTAGAGACCCAGTACTTC. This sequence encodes CASSLRERDSPKVETQYF.

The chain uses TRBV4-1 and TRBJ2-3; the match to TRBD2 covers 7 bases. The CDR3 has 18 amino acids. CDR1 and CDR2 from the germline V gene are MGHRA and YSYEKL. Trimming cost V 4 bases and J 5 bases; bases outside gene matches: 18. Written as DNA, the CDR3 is TGCGCCAGCAGCCCAACGCCTCCTTGGCGGGAGCATGGAGATACGCAGTATTTT. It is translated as CASSPTPPWREHGDTQYF.

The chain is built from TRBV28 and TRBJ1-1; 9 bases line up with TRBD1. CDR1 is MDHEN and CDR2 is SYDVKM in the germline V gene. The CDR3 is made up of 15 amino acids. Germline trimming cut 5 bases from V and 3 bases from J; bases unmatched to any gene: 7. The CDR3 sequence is CASSLGQGRYTEAFF. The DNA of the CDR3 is TGTGCCAGCAGTCTCGGACAGGGGAGGTACACTGAAGCTTTCTTT.